This T cell receptor beta chain is drawn from a study of blood T cell repertoires in COVID-19. Study as a whole: Sites in the United States, Italy and Spain provided acute and convalescent COVID-19 samples.

Germline V lookup: CDR1 MNHNS, CDR2 SASEGT. V was trimmed by 3 bases and J by 9 bases, leaving 9 bases between them. CDR3 length equals 11 residues. Sequenced by immunoSEQ multiplex PCR; TCRdb stores in-frame clones only, minus some. The sample includes more than 300,000 clones, about 85% of them seen just once. Sample: PBMCs or T cells enriched from blood (not recorded which). The J gene is TRBJ2-7, the V gene TRBV6-1; unclear D gene. The TCR originated in a woman in her twenties or thirties who had recovered from COVID-19. CDR3 nucleotides: TGTGCCAGCAGTGACCCGGTCGGGCAGTACTTC. Amino acid sequence: CASSDPVGQYF.